This T cell receptor beta chain appears in the sequencing data of a study of cytomegalovirus exposure and HLA in healthy donors. Overall study results and limits: Later analysis associated a missense DCLRE1C variant with TCR beta V- and J-gene trimming. Most likely, a cluster of highly shared sequence variants arose as a sequencing artifact.

The PCR contained 60 Vbeta and 13 Jbeta primers. Sequencing was performed with immunoSEQ multiplex PCR; in TCRdb, only in-frame clones are kept and a portion is missing. The table lists over 110,000 clones, 82% of them singletons. The CDR3 has 15 amino acids. The V and J ends lost 3 bases and 3 bases respectively, with 9 bases between them. Germline V lookup: CDR1 LNHDA, CDR2 SQIVND (reference sequence). As to this clone: Antigen: not known. The same CDR3 is also encoded by other DNA sequences in this sample.

Sequencing input: PBMCs. The receptor was isolated from a male donor in good health and CMV-seronegative. The chain carries TRBV19 and TRBJ2-6, with D possibly TRBD2 on 5 matching bases. DNA for the CDR3: TGTGCCAGTAGTATCGGCGGGCGTGGGGCCAACGTCCTGACTTTC. Its protein product is CASSIGGRGANVLTF.